This paragraph covers one T cell receptor (beta chain) sequence. No antigen is known for it. Only in-frame clones appear in the TCRdb table, and some are missing; sequencing was by immunoSEQ multiplex PCR. Of under 600,000 clones listed, roughly 98% are singletons. This record comes from a study of shared clonotypes between healthy human individuals. CD45RO negativity and positive selection for CCR7 defined naive CD8 cells, a population that excluded terminally differentiated effector memory CD45RA+ cells. Findings and caveats of the study: The study generally estimated greater richness for naive than memory subsets. Compared with clonotypes that all four donors shared, non-shared clonotypes had lower generation probabilities.

CDR1 SQVTM and CDR2 ANQGSEA come from the germline V gene. The CDR3 contains 14 residues. This clonotype was sampled from a man aged 25-45 years in good health. The rearrangement joins TRBV29-1 to TRBJ2-7, with D perhaps given as TRBD1 or TRBD2 (5 bases each). The J call is uncertain, as TRBJ2-1 better fits the DNA end. The sequencing sample was made of naive CD8+ T cells sorted from blood. CDR3 nucleotides: TGCAGCGTCCTGAGGGGCTCCGGCGTCAATGAGCAGTTCTTC. Amino acid sequence: CSVLRGSGVNEQFF.